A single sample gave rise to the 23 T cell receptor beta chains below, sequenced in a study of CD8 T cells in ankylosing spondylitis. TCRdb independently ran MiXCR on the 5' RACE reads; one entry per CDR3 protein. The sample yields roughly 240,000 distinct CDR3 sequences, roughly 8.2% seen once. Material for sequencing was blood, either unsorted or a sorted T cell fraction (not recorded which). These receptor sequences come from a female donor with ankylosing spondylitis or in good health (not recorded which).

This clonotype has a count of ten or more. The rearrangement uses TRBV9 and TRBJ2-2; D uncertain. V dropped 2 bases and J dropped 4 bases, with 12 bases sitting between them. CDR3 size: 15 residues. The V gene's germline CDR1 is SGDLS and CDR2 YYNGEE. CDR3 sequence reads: CASSVSLGLTGELFF. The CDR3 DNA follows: TGTGCCAGCAGCGTCTCGTTGGGTCTCACCGGGGAGCTGTTTTTT.

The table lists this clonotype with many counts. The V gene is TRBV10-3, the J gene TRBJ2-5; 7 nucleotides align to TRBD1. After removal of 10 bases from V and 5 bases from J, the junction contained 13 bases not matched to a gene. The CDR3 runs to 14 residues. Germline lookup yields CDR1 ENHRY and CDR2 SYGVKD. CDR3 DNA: TGTGCCACCGCTCCCGGGACAGTTTTCGAGACCCAGTACTTC. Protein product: CATAPGTVFETQYF.

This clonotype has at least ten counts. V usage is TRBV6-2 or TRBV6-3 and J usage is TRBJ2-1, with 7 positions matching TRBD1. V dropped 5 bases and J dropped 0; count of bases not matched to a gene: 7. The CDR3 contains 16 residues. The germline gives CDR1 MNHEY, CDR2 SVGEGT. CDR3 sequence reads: CASSPTGASSYNEQFF. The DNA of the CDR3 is TGTGCCAGCAGTCCCACAGGGGCCAGCTCCTACAATGAGCAGTTCTTC.

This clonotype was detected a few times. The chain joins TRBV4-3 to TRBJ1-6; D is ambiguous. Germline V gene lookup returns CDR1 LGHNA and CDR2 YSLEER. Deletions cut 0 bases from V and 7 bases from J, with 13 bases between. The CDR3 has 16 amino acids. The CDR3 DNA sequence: TGCGCCAGCAGCCAAGAAGGAGGGATAAACAATTCACCCCTCCACTTT. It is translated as CASSQEGGINNSPLHF.

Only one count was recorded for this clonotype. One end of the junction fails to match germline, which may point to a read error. As DNA, the CDR3 is TGTGCCGGCAGCGAGGACAGGGGGCGCGACGGCTACACCTTC. It specifies CAGSEDRGRDGYTF. The V gene is TRBV5-1, the J gene TRBJ1-2; TRBD1 matches at 11 bases. CDR3 length: 14 amino acids. In germline, CDR1 is SGHRS, CDR2 YFSETQ.

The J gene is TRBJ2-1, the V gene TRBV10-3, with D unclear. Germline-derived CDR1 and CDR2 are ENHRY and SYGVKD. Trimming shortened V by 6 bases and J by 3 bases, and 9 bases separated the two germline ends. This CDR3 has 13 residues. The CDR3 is CAISGPVYNEQFF. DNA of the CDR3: TGTGCCATCAGCGGACCAGTCTACAATGAGCAGTTCTTC.

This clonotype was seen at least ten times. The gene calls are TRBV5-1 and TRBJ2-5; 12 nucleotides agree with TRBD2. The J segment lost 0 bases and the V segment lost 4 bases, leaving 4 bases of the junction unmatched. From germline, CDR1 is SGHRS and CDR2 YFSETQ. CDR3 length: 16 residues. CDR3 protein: CASSEPSGGDQETQYF. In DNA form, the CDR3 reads TGCGCCAGCAGCGAACCTAGCGGGGGGGACCAAGAGACCCAGTACTTC. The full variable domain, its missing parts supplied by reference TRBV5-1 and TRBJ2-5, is KAGVTQTPRYLIKTRGQQVTLSCSPISGHRSVSWYQQTPGQGLQFLFEYFSETQRNKGNFPGRFSGRQFSNSRSEMNVSTLELGDSALYLCASSEPSGGDQETQYFGPGTRLLVL.

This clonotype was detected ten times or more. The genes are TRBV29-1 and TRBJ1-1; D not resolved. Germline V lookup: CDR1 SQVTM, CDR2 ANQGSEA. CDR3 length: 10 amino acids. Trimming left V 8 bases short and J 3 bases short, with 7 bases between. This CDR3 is CSTLDTEAFF. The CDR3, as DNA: TGCAGCACTTTGGACACTGAAGCTTTCTTT.

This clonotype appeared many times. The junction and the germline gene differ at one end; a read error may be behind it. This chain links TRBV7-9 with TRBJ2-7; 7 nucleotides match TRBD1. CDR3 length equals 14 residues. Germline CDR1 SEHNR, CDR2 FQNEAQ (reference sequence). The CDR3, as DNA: TGTCCCAGCAGGTCTAATGACAGGGCCTACGAGCAGTACTTC. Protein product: CPSRSNDRAYEQYF.

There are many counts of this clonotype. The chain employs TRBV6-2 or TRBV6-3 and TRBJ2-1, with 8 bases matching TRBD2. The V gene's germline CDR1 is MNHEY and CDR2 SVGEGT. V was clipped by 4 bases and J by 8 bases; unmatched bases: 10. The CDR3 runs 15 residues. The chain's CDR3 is CASSSHRSGGDEQFF. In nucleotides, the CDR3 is TGTGCCAGCAGTTCCCACCGGAGCGGGGGAGATGAGCAGTTCTTC.

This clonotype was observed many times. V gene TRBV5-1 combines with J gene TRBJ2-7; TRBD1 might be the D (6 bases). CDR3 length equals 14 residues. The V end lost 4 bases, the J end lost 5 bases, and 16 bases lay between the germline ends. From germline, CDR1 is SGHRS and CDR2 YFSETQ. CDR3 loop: CASSMGAGIDEQYF. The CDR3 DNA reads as TGCGCCAGCAGCATGGGGGCCGGTATCGACGAGCAGTACTTC.

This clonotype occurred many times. CDR3: CASSAQGLQYNEQFF. Written as DNA, the CDR3 is TGTGCCAGCAGCGCCCAAGGACTTCAGTACAATGAGCAGTTCTTC. The chain employs TRBV9 and TRBJ2-1, with D possibly matching TRBD2 (5 bases). Germline loops: CDR1 SGDLS, CDR2 YYNGEE. Trimming left V 3 bases short and J 4 bases short, with 14 bases between. The CDR3 runs to 15 residues.

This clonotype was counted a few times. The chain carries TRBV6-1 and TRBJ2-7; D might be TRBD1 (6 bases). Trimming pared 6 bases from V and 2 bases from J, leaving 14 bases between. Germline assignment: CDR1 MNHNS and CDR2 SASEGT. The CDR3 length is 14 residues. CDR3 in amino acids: CASRKDSLPYEQYF. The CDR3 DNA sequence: TGTGCCAGCAGAAAGGACAGTTTACCCTACGAGCAGTACTTC.

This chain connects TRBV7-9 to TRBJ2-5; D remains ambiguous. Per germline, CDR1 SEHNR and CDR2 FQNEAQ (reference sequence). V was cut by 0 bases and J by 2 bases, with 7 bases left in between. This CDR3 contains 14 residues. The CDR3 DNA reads TGTGCCAGCAGCTTAGCGGGTGATCAAGAGACCCAGTACTTC. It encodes CASSLAGDQETQYF. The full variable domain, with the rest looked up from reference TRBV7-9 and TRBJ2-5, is DTGVSQNPRHKITKRGQNVTFRCDPISEHNRLYWYRQTLGQGPEFLTYFQNEAQLEKSRLLSDRFSAERPKGSFSTLEIQRTEQGDSAMYLCASSLAGDQETQYFGPGTRLLVL.

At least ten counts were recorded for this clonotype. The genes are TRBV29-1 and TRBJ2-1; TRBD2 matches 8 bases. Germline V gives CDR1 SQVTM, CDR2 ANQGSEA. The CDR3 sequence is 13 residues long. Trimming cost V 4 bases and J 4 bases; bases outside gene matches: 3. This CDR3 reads CSVARGGYNEQFF. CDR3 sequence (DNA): TGCAGCGTTGCCCGGGGGGGGTACAATGAGCAGTTCTTC.

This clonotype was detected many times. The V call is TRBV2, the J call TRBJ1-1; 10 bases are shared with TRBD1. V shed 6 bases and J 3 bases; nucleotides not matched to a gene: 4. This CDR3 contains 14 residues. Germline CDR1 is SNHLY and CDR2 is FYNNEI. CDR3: CASSGTGVYTEAFF. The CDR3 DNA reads TGTGCCAGCAGCGGGACAGGGGTTTACACTGAAGCTTTCTTT. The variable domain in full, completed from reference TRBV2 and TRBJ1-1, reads EPEVTQTPSHQVTQMGQEVILRCVPISNHLYFYWYRQILGQKVEFLVSFYNNEISEKSEIFDDQFSVERPDGSNFTLKIRSTKLEDSAMYFCASSGTGVYTEAFFGQGTRLTVV.

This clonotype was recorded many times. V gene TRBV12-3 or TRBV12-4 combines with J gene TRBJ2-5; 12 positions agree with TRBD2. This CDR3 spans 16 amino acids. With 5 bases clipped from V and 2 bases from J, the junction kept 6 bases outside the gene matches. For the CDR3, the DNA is TGTGCCAGCAGTCAACACGGACTAGCGGGACAAGAGACCCAGTACTTC. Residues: CASSQHGLAGQETQYF.

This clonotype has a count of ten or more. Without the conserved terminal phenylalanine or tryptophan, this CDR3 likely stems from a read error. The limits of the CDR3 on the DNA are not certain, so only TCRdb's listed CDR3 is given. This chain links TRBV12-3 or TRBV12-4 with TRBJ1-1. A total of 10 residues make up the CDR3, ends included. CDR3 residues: CASSLAPDPA.

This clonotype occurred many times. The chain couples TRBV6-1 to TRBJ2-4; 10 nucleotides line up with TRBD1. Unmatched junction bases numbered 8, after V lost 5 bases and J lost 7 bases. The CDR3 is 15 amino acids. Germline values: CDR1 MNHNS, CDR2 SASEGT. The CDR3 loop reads CASSRPGTGVNIQYF. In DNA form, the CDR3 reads TGTGCCAGCAGTCGTCCCGGGACAGGGGTTAACATTCAGTACTTC.

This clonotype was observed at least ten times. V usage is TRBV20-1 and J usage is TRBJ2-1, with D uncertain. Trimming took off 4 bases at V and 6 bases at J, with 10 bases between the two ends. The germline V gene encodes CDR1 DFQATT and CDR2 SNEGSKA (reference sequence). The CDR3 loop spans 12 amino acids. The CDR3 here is CSATQSANEQFF. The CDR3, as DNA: TGCAGTGCTACACAATCCGCCAATGAGCAGTTCTTC.

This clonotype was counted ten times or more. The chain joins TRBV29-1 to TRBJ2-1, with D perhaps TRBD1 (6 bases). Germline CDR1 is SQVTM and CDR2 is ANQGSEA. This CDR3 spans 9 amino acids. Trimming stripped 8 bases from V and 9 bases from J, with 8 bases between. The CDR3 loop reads CSTGPEQFF. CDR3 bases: TGCAGCACAGGGCCTGAGCAGTTCTTC.

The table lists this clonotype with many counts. CDR3 protein: CASSQVVRSGPFKGYTF. In DNA form, the CDR3 reads TGCGCCAGCAGCCAAGTCGTGCGATCGGGACCCTTTAAGGGCTACACCTTC. This chain links TRBV4-3 with TRBJ1-2, with D maybe TRBD1 (5 bases). The V end lost 1 base, the J end lost 8 bases, and 23 bases lay between the germline ends. The germline gives CDR1 LGHNA, CDR2 YSLEER. This CDR3 has 17 amino acids.

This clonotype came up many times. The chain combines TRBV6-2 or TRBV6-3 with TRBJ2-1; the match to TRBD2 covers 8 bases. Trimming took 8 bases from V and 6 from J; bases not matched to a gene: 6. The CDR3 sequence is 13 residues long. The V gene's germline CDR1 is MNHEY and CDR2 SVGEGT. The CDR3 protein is CASAFSGGNEQFF. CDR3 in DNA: TGTGCCAGCGCTTTCAGCGGGGGCAATGAGCAGTTCTTC.